This note documents a single T cell receptor beta chain sequence. Sequenced by immunoSEQ multiplex PCR; TCRdb stores in-frame clones only, minus some. The table lists roughly 570,000 clones, roughly nine tenths of them singletons. This record comes from a study of blood T cell repertoires in COVID-19. The overall study: Sites in the United States, Italy and Spain provided acute and convalescent COVID-19 samples. Sources were T cells, B-cell-depleted T cells, or PBMCs; the material itself was cDNA or gDNA.

The Seattle patients joined while their infection was active and were tracked longitudinally afterward. The source is a woman between 45 and 65 years old with COVID-19, enrolled during active disease. Sequenced: peripheral blood.

DNA for the CDR3: TGTGCCACCGGGCGTGCAGGGCATGGAAACACCATATATTTT. Protein sequence: CATGRAGHGNTIYF. The chain recombines TRBV6-6 with TRBJ1-3; maybe TRBD1 (5 bases). There are 14 residues in the CDR3. The germline V gene has CDR1 MNHNY and CDR2 SVGAGI (reference sequence). Trimming shortened V by 10 bases and J by 3 bases, and 16 bases separated the two germline ends.